This TCR beta chain was identified during a study of OX40 agonist ivuxolimab in advanced cancers. Overall study context: Patients with prior anti-PD-1, anti-PD-L1 or anti-CTLA-4 therapy were eligible; 40% to 45% had some. Patients achieving partial responses numbered three: one hepatocellular carcinoma case and two cutaneous melanoma cases. Study-level results: Relative to CD4+ cells, CD8+ T cells on average had more expanded clones.

The CDR3 spans 15 residues. Looked up from germline, CDR1 is SGDLS and CDR2 is YYNGEE. V was clipped by 0 bases and J by 2 bases, with 9 bases between them. Data came from immunoSEQ multiplex PCR; TCRdb stores just in-frame clones and leaves some out. The sample yields 90,000 or so clones, roughly 90% seen once. Points on this clone: The antigen is undetermined. Other DNA sequences within the sample encode an identical CDR3.

J is TRBJ1-3 and V is TRBV9; D may be TRBD1 (6 bases). The receptor was isolated from an adult with an advanced solid tumor such as melanoma, head and neck, liver or kidney cancer. The source was CD4+ or CD8+ T cells sorted from blood, collected in a trial of the OX40 agonist ivuxolimab. The CDR3 nucleotides are TGTGCCAGCAGCGTAGGGGGGGGGCCTGGAAACACCATATATTTT. This encodes CASSVGGGPGNTIYF.